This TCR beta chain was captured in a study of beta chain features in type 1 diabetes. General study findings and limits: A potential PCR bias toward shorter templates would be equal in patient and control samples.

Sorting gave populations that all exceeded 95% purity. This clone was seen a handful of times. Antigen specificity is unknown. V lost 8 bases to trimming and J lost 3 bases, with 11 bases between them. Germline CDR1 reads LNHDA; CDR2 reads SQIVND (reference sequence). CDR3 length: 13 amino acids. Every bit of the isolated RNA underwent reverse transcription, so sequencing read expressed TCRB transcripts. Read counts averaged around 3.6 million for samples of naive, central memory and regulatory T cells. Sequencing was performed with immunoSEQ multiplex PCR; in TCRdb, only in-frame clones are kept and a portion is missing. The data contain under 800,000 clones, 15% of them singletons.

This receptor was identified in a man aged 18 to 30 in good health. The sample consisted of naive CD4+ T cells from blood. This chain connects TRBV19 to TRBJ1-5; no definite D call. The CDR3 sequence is CASGRFDNQPQHF. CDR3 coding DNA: TGTGCCAGTGGGAGGTTTGACAATCAGCCCCAGCATTTT. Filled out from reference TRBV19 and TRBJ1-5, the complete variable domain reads DGGITQSPKYLFRKEGQNVTLSCEQNLNHDAMYWYRQDPGQGLRLIYYSQIVNDFQKGDIAEGYSVSREKKESFPLTVTSAQKNPTAFYLCASGRFDNQPQHFGDGTRLSIL.